Below, 20 T cell receptor beta chains from the same sample are listed, as sequenced in a study of T-cell reconstitution after alpha-beta-depleted transplantation in children. Library preparation (for TCRbeta) was performed with unique molecular identifiers. One entry per CDR3 protein, called by TCRdb with MiXCR from the PCR reads. The top ten clones hold 25% to 30% of a sample with about 470,000 distinct CDR3 sequences, 43% of them seen once. The source material was PBMCs, sampled before TCRalphabeta/CD19-depleted stem cell transplant. All receptors come from a girl aged 2 to 9 with aplastic anemia, due to receive a stem cell transplant.

This clonotype was observed a handful of times. The chain couples TRBV20-1 to TRBJ1-1; 7 bases align to TRBD1. Germline values: CDR1 DFQATT, CDR2 SNEGSKA (reference sequence). V shed 6 bases, J shed 1 base, and the junction held 8 bases outside the gene matches. The CDR3 consists of 14 residues. This chain's CDR3 is CSAVAGGANTEAFF. CDR3 nucleotide sequence: TGCAGTGCGGTGGCAGGGGGGGCGAACACTGAAGCTTTCTTT.

This clonotype was recorded many times. This chain uses TRBV20-1 with TRBJ2-5; either TRBD1 or TRBD2 may fit D (5 bases each). Trimming cost V 0 bases and J 2 bases, with 13 bases left between them. This CDR3 has 15 residues. Germline assignment: CDR1 DFQATT and CDR2 SNEGSKA (reference sequence). This CDR3 is CSARDGRERQETQYF. In DNA form, the CDR3 reads TGCAGTGCTAGAGATGGCAGGGAGAGGCAAGAGACCCAGTACTTC.

This clonotype was counted many times. DNA for the CDR3: TGTGCCAGCAGCGGGAGACAGGTGAACACCGGGGAGCTGTTTTTT. Encoded protein: CASSGRQVNTGELFF. This chain links TRBV7-2 with TRBJ2-2; D perhaps matches TRBD1 (6 bases). Trimming stripped 5 bases from V and 1 base from J, with 11 bases between. Germline V CDR1 and CDR2: SGHTA, FQGNSA. The CDR3 contains 15 residues.

The chain links TRBV27 to TRBJ2-7; 9 nucleotides align to TRBD2. V shed 4 bases, J shed 2 bases, and the junction held 3 bases outside the gene matches. The CDR3 loop spans 14 amino acids. Germline CDR1 and CDR2: MNHEY and SMNVEV (reference sequence). Here the CDR3 DNA reads TGTGCCAGCAGTTATGCGGGAGGGCCCTACGAGCAGTACTTC. Translated, it gives CASSYAGGPYEQYF.

A few counts support this clonotype. The chain joins TRBV15 to TRBJ2-5; TRBD2 matches at 7 bases. This CDR3 has 17 amino acids. CDR1 and CDR2 from the germline V gene are LNHNV and YYDKDF (reference sequence). Trimming cost V 1 base and J 3 bases; bases outside gene matches: 11. The CDR3 loop reads CATSRGGRRPGEETQYF. The DNA for the CDR3 is TGTGCCACCAGCAGAGGCGGGAGACGTCCGGGGGAAGAGACCCAGTACTTC. Supplemented by reference TRBV15 and TRBJ2-5, the full variable domain reads DAMVIQNPRYQVTQFGKPVTLSCSQTLNHNVMYWYQQKSSQAPKLLFHYYDKDFNNEADTPDNFQSRRPNTSFCFLDIRSPGLGDTAMYLCATSRGGRRPGEETQYFGPGTRLLVL.

As concerns this clonotype: A read error may explain this, as a much larger clone is one base away. This sequence joins TRBV6-5 and TRBJ1-2, with D perhaps matching TRBD1 (5 bases). Germline-derived CDR1 and CDR2 are MNHEY and SVGAGI. The CDR3 runs to 14 residues. The CDR3 DNA follows: TGTGCCAGCCGTTACTCGGCCCAGGGCTATGGCTACACCTTC. Its translation is CASRYSAQGYGYTF.

The chain carries TRBV7-2 and TRBJ2-3; the D gene is possibly TRBD2 (6 bases). The CDR3 spans 16 residues. V was cut by 5 bases and J by 2 bases, with 17 bases left in between. CDR1 is SGHTA and CDR2 is FQGNSA in the germline V gene. CDR3 bases: TGTGCCAGCAGCCAATTTGACTGGGGGGACACAGATACGCAGTATTTT. Translating it yields CASSQFDWGDTDTQYF.

In its sample, this clonotype was seen many times. The chain carries TRBV12-3 or TRBV12-4 and TRBJ1-1; no reliable D call. The CDR3 contains 13 residues. V lost 5 bases and J 4 bases, leaving 11 bases between the germline ends. CDR3: CASSQEVGTEAFF. The CDR3 coding sequence is TGTGCCAGCAGTCAGGAAGTGGGCACTGAAGCTTTCTTT.

The V call is TRBV28, the J call TRBJ2-3; no definite D call. CDR3 length: 15 amino acids. V lost 5 bases and J lost 1, with 13 bases in between. The germline V gene has CDR1 MDHEN and CDR2 SYDVKM. Here the CDR3 DNA reads TGTGCCAGCAGTGGCAGAGTCCTAGGCACAGATACGCAGTATTTT. Protein sequence: CASSGRVLGTDTQYF.

The V and J genes are TRBV20-1 and TRBJ2-5, with D tentatively TRBD1 (5 bases). The CDR3 has 14 residues. CDR1 is DFQATT, CDR2 SNEGSKA, per germline (reference sequence). V lost 8 bases to trimming and J lost 5 bases, with 21 bases between them. This CDR3 reads CSPLGAFSRETQYF. CDR3 DNA: TGCAGTCCCCTAGGGGCCTTCTCCAGGGAGACCCAGTACTTC.

This clonotype was picked up a small number of times. This rearrangement joins TRBV27 to TRBJ2-7, with a tentative D call TRBD2 (5 bases). Per the germline V gene, CDR1 is MNHEY and CDR2 is SMNVEV (reference sequence). CDR3 length: 14 amino acids. Trimming took off 0 bases at V and 3 bases at J, with 9 bases between the two ends. CDR3 DNA sequence: TGTGCCAGCAGTTTATCGCCTAGCATCTACGAGCAGTACTTC. Translated: CASSLSPSIYEQYF.

The chain joins TRBV5-1 to TRBJ2-3; D not resolved. The CDR3 is 15 amino acids. Germline CDR1 is SGHRS and CDR2 is YFSETQ. Between the trimmed V and J ends, which lost 2 bases and 6 bases, there was a span of 16 bases. CDR3 loop: CASSLGLGVTDTQYF. In nucleotides, the CDR3 is TGCGCCAGCAGCTTAGGCTTGGGTGTTACGGATACGCAGTATTTT.

This clonotype was counted a few times. The chain uses TRBV7-9 and TRBJ2-7, with 8 bases aligning to TRBD1. Germline V gene sequence: CDR1 SEHNR, CDR2 FQNEAQ (reference sequence). V was pared by 2 bases and J by 4 bases, with 10 bases of the junction left unmatched. This CDR3 contains 16 residues. CDR3 region: CASSLPPGTGSYEQYF. CDR3 bases: TGTGCCAGCAGCTTACCCCCTGGGACAGGTTCGTACGAGCAGTACTTC.

This clonotype turned up a few times. The chain carries TRBV7-3 and TRBJ2-2; D remains unclear. Trimming pared 8 bases from V and 7 bases from J, leaving 17 bases between. This CDR3 has 14 amino acids. The germline V gene encodes CDR1 SGHTA and CDR2 FQGTGA. This CDR3 is CASRPGVGNGELFF. The CDR3 region has the DNA TGTGCCAGCCGTCCAGGCGTTGGGAACGGGGAGCTGTTTTTT.

The chain uses TRBV19 and TRBJ1-5; 9 positions agree with TRBD1. This CDR3 has 15 residues. V was pared by 6 bases and J by 2 bases, with 5 bases of the junction left unmatched. Germline assignment: CDR1 LNHDA and CDR2 SQIVND (reference sequence). This CDR3 is CASRWDRAGNQPQHF. CDR3 in DNA: TGTGCCAGTAGGTGGGACAGGGCTGGCAATCAGCCCCAGCATTTT. The whole variable domain, remainder taken from reference TRBV19 and TRBJ1-5, is DGGITQSPKYLFRKEGQNVTLSCEQNLNHDAMYWYRQDPGQGLRLIYYSQIVNDFQKGDIAEGYSVSREKKESFPLTVTSAQKNPTAFYLCASRWDRAGNQPQHFGDGTRLSIL.

Ten or more counts support this clonotype. V usage is TRBV28 and J usage is TRBJ2-4; TRBD2 agrees at 14 bases. V was pared by 2 bases and J by 0 bases, with 9 bases of the junction left unmatched. The germline CDR1 and CDR2 sequences are MDHEN and SYDVKM. This CDR3 has 20 amino acids. CDR3: CASSLQTSGRALEAKNIQYF. The CDR3 DNA reads as TGTGCCAGCAGTTTACAGACTAGCGGGAGGGCCCTCGAAGCCAAAAACATTCAGTACTTC.

The chain links TRBV7-9 to TRBJ2-1; 8 nucleotides match TRBD1. The CDR3 consists of 15 residues. The trim removed 8 bases at V and 0 bases at J, leaving 6 bases unmatched. Per the germline V gene, CDR1 is SEHNR and CDR2 is FQNEAQ (reference sequence). This chain's CDR3 is CASPRTGSSYNEQFF. CDR3 nucleotide sequence: TGTGCCAGCCCTAGGACAGGGAGCTCCTACAATGAGCAGTTCTTC.

Ten or more counts support this clonotype. V and J are TRBV29-1 and TRBJ2-7; no reliable D call. Germline CDR1 SQVTM, CDR2 ANQGSEA. Trimming removed 4 bases at V and 3 bases at J, with 7 bases between. This CDR3 contains 11 residues. CDR3 DNA: TGCAGCGTTGGAGTGGACTACGAGCAGTACTTC. Protein sequence: CSVGVDYEQYF.

V and J are TRBV15 and TRBJ2-1, with 8 bases fitting TRBD1. V gave up 1 base and J gave up 9 bases; unmatched junction bases: 11. Germline V gives CDR1 LNHNV, CDR2 YYDKDF (reference sequence). There are 16 residues in the CDR3. The CDR3: CATSRADREGSGEQFF. CDR3 coding DNA: TGTGCCACCAGCAGAGCGGACAGGGAAGGGTCAGGTGAGCAGTTCTTC.

The chain recombines TRBV10-3 with TRBJ2-1, with 15 bases matching TRBD2. The trim removed 4 bases at V and 9 bases at J, leaving 4 bases unmatched. The V gene's germline CDR1 is ENHRY and CDR2 SYGVKD. This CDR3 contains 15 residues. The CDR3 loop reads CAISGTSGGATEQFF. In DNA form, the CDR3 reads TGTGCCATCAGTGGGACTAGCGGGGGGGCCACTGAGCAGTTCTTC.